A single sample gave rise to the 21 T cell receptor beta chains below, sequenced in a study of T cells in Graves' hyperthyroidism and ophthalmopathy. TCR beta CDR3 regions were amplified from RNA transcripts. HTBI primers were employed in a first-round RT-PCR of the TCR CDR3. TCRdb used MiXCR to reprocess the multiplex PCR reads, holding one entry per CDR3 protein. The sample consists of hundreds of thousands of distinct CDR3 sequences, more than 15% of them appearing once. The specimen was blood. These receptors all stem from a woman in her thirties or forties with Graves' ophthalmopathy.

This chain joins TRBV29-1 and TRBJ1-1, with 10 nucleotides matching TRBD1. Germline assignment: CDR1 SQVTM and CDR2 ANQGSEA. CDR3 length: 12 residues. The V gene end was trimmed by 5 bases and the J gene end by 11 bases; junction bases not matched to a gene: 8. CDR3 coding DNA: TGCAGCGTTTACCGGGACAGGGGCTCCGCTTTCTTT. It is translated as CSVYRDRGSAFF. Based on the CDR3 plus reference TRBV29-1 and TRBJ1-1, the full variable domain is SAVISQKPSRDICQRGTSLTIQCQVDSQVTMMFWYRQQPGQSLTLIATANQGSEATYESGFVIDKFPISRPNLTFSTLTVSNMSPEDSSIYLCSVYRDRGSAFFGQGTRLTVV.

The chain links TRBV5-1 to TRBJ2-3, with D perhaps matching TRBD1 (5 bases). The ends were cut back, 0 bases at V and 1 base at J, with 9 bases in the middle. Germline V gene data show CDR1 as SGHRS and CDR2 as YFSETQ. The CDR3 is 15 amino acids. The CDR3 protein is CASSLVVTGTDTQYF. The CDR3 nucleotides are TGCGCCAGCAGCTTGGTCGTGACAGGCACAGATACGCAGTATTTT.

This clonotype was seen ten or more times. The CDR3 loop is CASSAGRDYEQYF. The CDR3 DNA sequence: TGTGCCAGCAGTGCGGGACGTGACTACGAGCAGTACTTC. The rearrangement links TRBV6-1 to TRBJ2-7; D is possibly TRBD1 or TRBD2 (5 bases each). V shed 4 bases and J shed 3 bases, with 10 bases lying between them. CDR1 is MNHNS, CDR2 SASEGT, per germline. The CDR3 contains 13 residues.

This clonotype was recorded many times. The V gene is TRBV11-2, the J gene TRBJ1-5; D remains ambiguous. CDR3 size: 14 residues. Germline V gives CDR1 SGHAT, CDR2 FQNNGV. V was pared by 1 base and J by 5 bases, with 9 bases between. In DNA, the CDR3 is TGTGCCAGCAGCTTAGCGGGGAATCATCAGCCCCAGCATTTT. As protein: CASSLAGNHQPQHF.

This clonotype was detected only a few times. The V gene is TRBV27, the J gene TRBJ1-6, with D hard to call. Trimming left V 5 bases short and J 9 bases short, with 14 bases between. CDR1 MNHEY and CDR2 SMNVEV come from the germline V gene (reference sequence). The length of the CDR3 is 14 residues. CDR3 residues: CASSPSFSGSPLHF. The CDR3 DNA sequence: TGTGCCAGCAGTCCGTCGTTCTCGGGTTCACCCCTCCACTTT.

The chain is built from TRBV13 and TRBJ2-3, with TRBD2 identical over 10 bases. The CDR3 consists of 18 residues. With V trimmed by 6 bases and J by 4 bases, 16 bases remained unmatched. Germline lookup yields CDR1 PRHDT and CDR2 FYEKMQ (reference sequence). CDR3 sequence: CASSHGLAVIPGADTQYF. CDR3 nucleotide sequence: TGTGCCAGCAGTCACGGACTAGCGGTCATACCGGGGGCAGATACGCAGTATTTT. The complete variable domain, with remaining parts taken from reference TRBV13 and TRBJ2-3, reads AAGVIQSPRHLIKEKRETATLKCYPIPRHDTVYWYQQGPGQDPQFLISFYEKMQSDKGSIPDRFSAQQFSDYHSELNMSSLELGDSALYFCASSHGLAVIPGADTQYFGPGTRLTVL.

The chain joins TRBV2 to TRBJ1-4, with D tentatively TRBD1 (5 bases). The length of the CDR3 is 16 residues. With 4 bases removed from V and 4 bases from J, the gap between germline ends came to 16 bases. Germline CDR1 SNHLY, CDR2 FYNNEI. The CDR3 nucleotides are TGTGCCAGCAGTGTGTCCCGGGGGACCGTTAATGAAAAACTGTTTTTT. Translation: CASSVSRGTVNEKLFF.

The table lists this clonotype with many counts. The chain has TRBV29-1 and TRBJ1-2, with 7 bases lining up with TRBD1. CDR1 and CDR2 (germline): SQVTM, ANQGSEA. Trimming removed 5 bases from V and 7 bases from J; junction bases left unmatched: 19. The CDR3 sequence is 16 residues long. CDR3 sequence (DNA): TGCAGCGTTAGAATTGGGGACAGTGCCGGGGGTGGTGGCTACACCTTC. It specifies CSVRIGDSAGGGGYTF. Supplemented by reference TRBV29-1 and TRBJ1-2, the full variable domain reads SAVISQKPSRDICQRGTSLTIQCQVDSQVTMMFWYRQQPGQSLTLIATANQGSEATYESGFVIDKFPISRPNLTFSTLTVSNMSPEDSSIYLCSVRIGDSAGGGGYTFGSGTRLTVV.

This clonotype was picked up a small number of times. The genes are TRBV15 and TRBJ2-5; the match to TRBD1 covers 9 bases. This CDR3 has 13 residues. Unmatched junction bases numbered 6, after V lost 8 bases and J lost 5 bases. CDR1 and CDR2 (germline): LNHNV, YYDKDF (reference sequence). The CDR3, as DNA: TGTGCCACCGGGGACAGGGTGAGGGAGACCCAGTACTTC. Translating it yields CATGDRVRETQYF.

The chain combines TRBV4-1 with TRBJ1-1; D may be TRBD1 (6 bases). This CDR3 contains 16 residues. Deletions cut 0 bases from V and 6 bases from J, with 17 bases between. The V gene's germline CDR1 is MGHRA and CDR2 YSYEKL. CDR3: CASSQDEISAGAEAFF. CDR3 DNA sequence: TGCGCCAGCAGCCAAGATGAAATTTCGGCAGGGGCTGAAGCTTTCTTT.

V is TRBV30 and J is TRBJ2-3; TRBD2 is a possible D gene (5 bases). This CDR3 is built from 15 residues. The ends were cut back, 0 bases at V and 2 bases at J, with 12 bases in the middle. CDR1 is GTSNPN and CDR2 is SVGIG in the germline V gene (reference sequence). CDR3 coding DNA: TGTGCCTGGAGTGTACTAGAAAAGAACACAGATACGCAGTATTTT. Protein product: CAWSVLEKNTDTQYF.

The chain uses TRBV2 and TRBJ2-1; 7 bases line up with TRBD1. With V trimmed by 2 bases and J by 0 bases, 7 bases remained unmatched. The CDR3 is 17 amino acids. The germline V gene encodes CDR1 SNHLY and CDR2 FYNNEI. CDR3 bases: TGTGCCAGCAGTGAATTTACCGGGACAGTCTCCTACAATGAGCAGTTCTTC. Its translation: CASSEFTGTVSYNEQFF.

The chain employs TRBV28 and TRBJ1-3; 7 nucleotides agree with TRBD1. The ends lost 6 bases at V and 0 bases at J; junction bases unmatched: 5. The germline V gene encodes CDR1 MDHEN and CDR2 SYDVKM. The CDR3 totals 15 residues. CDR3 amino acids: CASSLRGPSGNTIYF. The DNA for the CDR3 is TGTGCCAGCAGCTTAAGGGGGCCCTCTGGAAACACCATATATTTT.

The chain links TRBV2 to TRBJ1-6; no definite D call. Trimming pared 2 bases from V and 1 base from J, leaving 9 bases between. Germline V gene lookup returns CDR1 SNHLY and CDR2 FYNNEI. The CDR3 extends over 16 amino acids. CDR3 in amino acids: CASSEKGFSYNSPLHF. The CDR3 DNA reads TGTGCCAGCAGTGAAAAAGGGTTTTCCTATAATTCACCCCTCCACTTT.

V usage is TRBV19 and J usage is TRBJ1-2; D remains ambiguous. V was cut by 4 bases and J by 7 bases, with 16 bases left in between. Germline V gene sequence: CDR1 LNHDA, CDR2 SQIVND (reference sequence). The CDR3 runs to 14 residues. CDR3 amino acids: CASSNRNQASGYTF. The CDR3, as DNA: TGTGCCAGTAGTAACCGAAACCAGGCCTCTGGCTACACCTTC.

The chain combines TRBV14 with TRBJ2-5, with a weak D call TRBD2 (6 bases). Trimming shortened V by 2 bases and J by 7 bases, and 14 bases separated the two germline ends. This CDR3 comprises 14 residues. From germline, CDR1 is SGHDN and CDR2 FVKESK. This CDR3 is CASSQLGGPGTQYF. The CDR3 bases are TGTGCCAGCAGCCAACTGGGGGGACCAGGGACCCAGTACTTC.

The rearrangement links TRBV20-1 to TRBJ2-3; the match to TRBD2 covers 14 bases. CDR1 is DFQATT and CDR2 is SNEGSKA in the germline V gene (reference sequence). This CDR3 is built from 16 residues. V shed 6 bases and J 6 bases; nucleotides not matched to a gene: 11. The CDR3 DNA is TGCAGTGCGTACCCGGGACTAGCGGGAGTGGCGGATACGCAGTATTTT. Translated: CSAYPGLAGVADTQYF.

There are many counts of this clonotype. The chain recombines TRBV3-1 with TRBJ2-3; the D gene is possibly TRBD2 (5 bases). The CDR3 has 19 amino acids. Trimming pared 4 bases from V and 4 bases from J, leaving 27 bases between. Per germline, CDR1 LGHDT and CDR2 YNNKEL (reference sequence). The CDR3 region is CASSLWVKVAPEISDTQYF. The CDR3 DNA follows: TGTGCCAGCAGCCTCTGGGTTAAGGTAGCGCCGGAGATCTCAGATACGCAGTATTTT.

In this sample, this clonotype turned up many times. The rearrangement uses TRBV7-9 and TRBJ2-7; 9 bases map to TRBD1. The CDR3 is 14 residues long. Germline assignment: CDR1 SEHNR and CDR2 FQNEAQ (reference sequence). The V segment lost 5 bases and the J segment 6 bases; nucleotides outside the gene matches: 8. The CDR3 region has the DNA TGTGCCAGCAGCGCCCCTGGGACAGGGCCCGAGCAGTACTTC. It yields the protein CASSAPGTGPEQYF. The full variable domain, its missing parts supplied by reference TRBV7-9 and TRBJ2-7, is DTGVSQNPRHKITKRGQNVTFRCDPISEHNRLYWYRQTLGQGPEFLTYFQNEAQLEKSRLLSDRFSAERPKGSFSTLEIQRTEQGDSAMYLCASSAPGTGPEQYFGPGTRLTVT.

This clonotype was observed many times. This sequence joins TRBV6-2 or TRBV6-3 and TRBJ2-3, with 10 bases fitting TRBD2. CDR3 length: 18 amino acids. CDR1 is MNHEY and CDR2 is SVGEGT in the germline V gene. V shed 0 bases, J shed 1 base, and the junction held 7 bases outside the gene matches. CDR3 bases: TGTGCCAGCAGTTACTCGCGTCTAGCGGGGGCACGCACAGATACGCAGTATTTT. Translated, it gives CASSYSRLAGARTDTQYF.

This clonotype was detected many times. V and J are TRBV5-1 and TRBJ2-7; TRBD2 agrees at 10 bases. CDR3 length: 14 residues. V lost 4 bases and J lost 6; bases outside the gene matches: 7. Per germline, CDR1 SGHRS and CDR2 YFSETQ. The CDR3 bases are TGCGCCAGCAGCCGCGGACTAGCGGACACCGAGCAGTACTTC. Amino acids: CASSRGLADTEQYF.